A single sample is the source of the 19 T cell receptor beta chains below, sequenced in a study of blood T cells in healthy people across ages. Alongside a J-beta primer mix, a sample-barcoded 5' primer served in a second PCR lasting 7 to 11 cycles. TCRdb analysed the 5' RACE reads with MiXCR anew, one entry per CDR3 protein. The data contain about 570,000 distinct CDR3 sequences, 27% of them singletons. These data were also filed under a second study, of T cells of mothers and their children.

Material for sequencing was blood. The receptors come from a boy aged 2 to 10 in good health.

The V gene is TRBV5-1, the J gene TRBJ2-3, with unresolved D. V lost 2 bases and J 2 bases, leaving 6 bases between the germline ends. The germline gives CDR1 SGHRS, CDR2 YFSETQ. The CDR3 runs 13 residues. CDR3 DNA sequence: TGCGCCAGCAGCTTCGACCTCACAGATACGCAGTATTTT. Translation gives CASSFDLTDTQYF.

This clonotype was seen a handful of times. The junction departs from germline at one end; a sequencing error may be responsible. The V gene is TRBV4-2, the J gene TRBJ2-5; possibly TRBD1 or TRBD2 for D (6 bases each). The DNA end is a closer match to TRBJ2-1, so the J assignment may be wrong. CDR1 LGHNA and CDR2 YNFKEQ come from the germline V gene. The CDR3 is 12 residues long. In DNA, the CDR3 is TGTGCCGGCAGCCAAGAAGGGGGGGAGCAGTTCTTC. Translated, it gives CAGSQEGGEQFF.

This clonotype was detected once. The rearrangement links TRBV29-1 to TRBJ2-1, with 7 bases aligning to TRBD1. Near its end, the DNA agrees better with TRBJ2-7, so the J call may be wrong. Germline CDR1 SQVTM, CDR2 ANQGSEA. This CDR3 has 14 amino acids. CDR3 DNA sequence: TGCAGCGTTGTCCACCGGGACAGAGCCTACGAGCAGTACTTC. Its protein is CSVVHRDRAYEQYF.

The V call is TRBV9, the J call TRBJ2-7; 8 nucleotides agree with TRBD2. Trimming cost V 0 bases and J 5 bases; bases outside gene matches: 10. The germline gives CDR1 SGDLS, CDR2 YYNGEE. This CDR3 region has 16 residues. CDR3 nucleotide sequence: TGTGCCAGCAGCGTAGAGGGGAAGGGACTAGGGGACGAGCAGTACTTC. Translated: CASSVEGKGLGDEQYF.

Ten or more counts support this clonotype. DNA for the CDR3: TGTGCCAGCAGCTTGGGGTCTAGCGGTAACAATGAGCAGTTCTTC. Protein product: CASSLGSSGNNEQFF. The chain employs TRBV7-2 and TRBJ2-1, with 7 bases that match TRBD2. The germline gives CDR1 SGHTA, CDR2 FQGNSA. The CDR3 covers 15 residues. V shed 3 bases and J 5 bases; nucleotides not matched to a gene: 7.

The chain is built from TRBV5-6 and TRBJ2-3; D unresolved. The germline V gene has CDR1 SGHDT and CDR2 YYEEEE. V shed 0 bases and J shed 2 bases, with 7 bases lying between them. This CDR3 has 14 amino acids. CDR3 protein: CASSLDSYTDTQYF. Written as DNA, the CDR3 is TGTGCCAGCAGCTTGGACAGCTACACAGATACGCAGTATTTT.

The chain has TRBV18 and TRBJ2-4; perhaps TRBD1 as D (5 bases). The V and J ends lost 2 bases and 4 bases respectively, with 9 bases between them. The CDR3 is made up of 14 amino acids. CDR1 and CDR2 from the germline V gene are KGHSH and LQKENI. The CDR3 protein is CASSPVAGKNIQYF. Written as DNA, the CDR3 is TGTGCCAGCTCACCAGTTGCAGGGAAAAACATTCAGTACTTC.

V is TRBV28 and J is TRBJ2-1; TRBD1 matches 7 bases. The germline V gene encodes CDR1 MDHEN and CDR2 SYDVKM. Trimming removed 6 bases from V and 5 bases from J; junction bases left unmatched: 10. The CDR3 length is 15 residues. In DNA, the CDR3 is TGTGCCAGCAGCCACGTGACAGGGTCTGACAATGAGCAGTTCTTC. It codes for CASSHVTGSDNEQFF.

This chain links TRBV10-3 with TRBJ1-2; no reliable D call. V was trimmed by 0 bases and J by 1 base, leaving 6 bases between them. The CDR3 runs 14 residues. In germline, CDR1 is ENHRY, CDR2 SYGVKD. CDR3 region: CAISESLGNYGYTF. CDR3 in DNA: TGTGCCATCAGTGAGTCCCTTGGTAACTATGGCTACACCTTC.

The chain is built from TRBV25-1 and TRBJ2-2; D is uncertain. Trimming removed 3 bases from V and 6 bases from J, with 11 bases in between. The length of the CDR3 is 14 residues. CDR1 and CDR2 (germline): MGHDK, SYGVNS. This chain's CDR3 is CASSDAPFAGELFF. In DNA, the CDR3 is TGTGCCAGCAGTGACGCCCCCTTTGCCGGGGAGCTGTTTTTT. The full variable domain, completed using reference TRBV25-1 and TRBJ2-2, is EADIYQTPRYLVIGTGKKITLECSQTMGHDKMYWYQQDPGMELHLIHYSYGVNSTEKGDLSSESTVSRIRTEHFPLTLESARPSHTSQYLCASSDAPFAGELFFGEGSRLTVL.

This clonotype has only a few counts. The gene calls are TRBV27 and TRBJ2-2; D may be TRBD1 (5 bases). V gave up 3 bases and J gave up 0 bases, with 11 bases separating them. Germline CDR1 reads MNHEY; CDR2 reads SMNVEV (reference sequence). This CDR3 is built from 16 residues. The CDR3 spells CASSFRDRSNTGELFF. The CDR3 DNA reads TGTGCCAGCAGTTTCAGAGACAGATCGAACACCGGGGAGCTGTTTTTT.

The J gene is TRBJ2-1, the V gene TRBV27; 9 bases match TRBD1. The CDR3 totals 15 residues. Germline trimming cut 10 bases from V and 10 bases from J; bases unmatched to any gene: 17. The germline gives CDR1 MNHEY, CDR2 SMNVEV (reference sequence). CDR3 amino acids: CAIRYRDRALWEQFF. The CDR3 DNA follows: TGTGCCATCCGGTACCGGGACAGGGCCCTGTGGGAGCAGTTCTTC.

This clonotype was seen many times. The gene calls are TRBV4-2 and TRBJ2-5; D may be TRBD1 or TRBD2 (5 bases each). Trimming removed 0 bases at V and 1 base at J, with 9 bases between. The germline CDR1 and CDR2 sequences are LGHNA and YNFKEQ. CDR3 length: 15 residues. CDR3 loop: CASSQDRDGQETQYF. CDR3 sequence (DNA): TGTGCCAGCAGCCAAGATCGGGACGGCCAAGAGACCCAGTACTTC.

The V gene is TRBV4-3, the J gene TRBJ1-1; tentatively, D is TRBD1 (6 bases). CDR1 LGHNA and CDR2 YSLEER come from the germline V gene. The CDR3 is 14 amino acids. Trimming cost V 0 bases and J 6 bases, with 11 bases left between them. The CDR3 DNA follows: TGCGCCAGCAGCCAAGAAACGGCAGGGGCTGAAGCTTTCTTT. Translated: CASSQETAGAEAFF.

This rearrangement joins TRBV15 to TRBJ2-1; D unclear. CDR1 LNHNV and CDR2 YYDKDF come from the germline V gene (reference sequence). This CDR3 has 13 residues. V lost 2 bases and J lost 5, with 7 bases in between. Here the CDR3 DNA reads TGTGCCACCAGCAGACAGTTTAACAATGAGCAGTTCTTC. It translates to CATSRQFNNEQFF. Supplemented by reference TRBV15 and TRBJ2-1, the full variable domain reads DAMVIQNPRYQVTQFGKPVTLSCSQTLNHNVMYWYQQKSSQAPKLLFHYYDKDFNNEADTPDNFQSRRPNTSFCFLDIRSPGLGDTAMYLCATSRQFNNEQFFGPGTRLTVL.

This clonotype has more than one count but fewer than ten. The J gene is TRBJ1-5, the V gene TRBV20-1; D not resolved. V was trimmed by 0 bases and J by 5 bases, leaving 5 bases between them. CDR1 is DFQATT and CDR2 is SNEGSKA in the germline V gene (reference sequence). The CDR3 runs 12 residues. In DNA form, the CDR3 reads TGCAGTGCTAGAGAGGGCGATCAGCCCCAGCATTTT. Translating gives CSAREGDQPQHF.

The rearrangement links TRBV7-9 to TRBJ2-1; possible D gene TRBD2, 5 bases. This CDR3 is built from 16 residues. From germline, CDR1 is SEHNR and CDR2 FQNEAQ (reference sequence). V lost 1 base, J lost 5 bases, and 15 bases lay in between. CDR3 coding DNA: TGTGCCAGCAGCTTAGGGGGTCTAGCCGGTCACAATGAGCAGTTCTTC. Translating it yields CASSLGGLAGHNEQFF.

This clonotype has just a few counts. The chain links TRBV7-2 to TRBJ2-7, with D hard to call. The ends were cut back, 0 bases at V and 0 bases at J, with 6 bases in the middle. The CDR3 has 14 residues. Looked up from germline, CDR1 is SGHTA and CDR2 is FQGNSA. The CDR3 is CASSLALSSYEQYF. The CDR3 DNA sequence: TGTGCCAGCAGCTTAGCGCTGAGCTCCTACGAGCAGTACTTC.

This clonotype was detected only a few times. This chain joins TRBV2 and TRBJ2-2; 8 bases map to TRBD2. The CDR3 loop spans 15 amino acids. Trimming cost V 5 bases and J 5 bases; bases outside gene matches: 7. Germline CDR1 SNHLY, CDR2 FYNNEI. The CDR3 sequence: CASSLLAVGTGELFF. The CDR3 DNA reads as TGTGCCAGCAGTTTACTAGCGGTGGGGACCGGGGAGCTGTTTTTT.